This T cell receptor (beta chain) was profiled in a study of blood T cell repertoires in COVID-19. On the study more broadly: Sample material is recorded as cDNA or gDNA derived from T cells, B-cell-depleted T cells, or PBMCs.

Those who participated ranged in age from roughly 18 to 89 years and resided in about two dozen US areas. Participants' reported clinical history set cohort assignment. Repertoires were generated with immunoSEQ multiplex PCR, while TCRdb's copy carries only in-frame clones and drops some. Among a few hundred thousand clones listed, roughly 88% were seen once. Germline V gene lookup returns CDR1 SGDLS and CDR2 YYNGEE. V was pared by 3 bases and J by 5 bases, with 17 bases between. CDR3 length: 16 amino acids. V is TRBV9 and J is TRBJ1-4, with D unclear. The receptor comes from a man in his thirties or forties who had recovered from COVID-19. The source material was PBMCs or T cells enriched from blood (not recorded which). CDR3 DNA sequence: TGTGCCAGCAGCGACCAGAAGGGAGGGCGGAATGAAAAACTGTTTTTT. As protein: CASSDQKGGRNEKLFF.